Shown below are 19 T cell receptor beta chains from a single sample sequenced in a study of control samples from healthy donors and cancer patients. Sequencing used immunoSEQ multiplex PCR; TCRdb keeps in-frame clones, though not all of them. The repertoire consists of more than 95,000 clones, with around 89% occurring once and the leading ten covering roughly 19%. The source material was PBMCs. All receptors derive from a man between 60 and 75 years old with lung cancer.

The chain links TRBV5-1 to TRBJ1-6; D is perhaps TRBD1 (5 bases). The CDR3 spans 15 residues. Trimming pared 4 bases from V and 7 bases from J, leaving 15 bases between. Germline lookup yields CDR1 SGHRS and CDR2 YFSETQ. CDR3 nucleotide sequence: TGCGCCAGCAGCCCTCTCGGGACGGGAAATTCACCCCTCCACTTT. It encodes CASSPLGTGNSPLHF.

With regard to this clone: This may come from a read error, since a much larger clone is one base off. The V gene is TRBV6-5, the J gene TRBJ1-1; 10 bases fit TRBD1. The CDR3 sequence is 13 residues long. V was clipped by 5 bases and J by 4 bases; unmatched bases: 1. CDR1 is MNHEY and CDR2 is SVGAGI in the germline V gene. The CDR3 is CASSRTGGTEAFF. The CDR3 DNA follows: TGTGCCAGCAGTCGGACAGGGGGCACTGAAGCTTTCTTT.

The chain links TRBV5-1 to TRBJ1-5; 8 bases map to TRBD1. The CDR3 contains 19 residues. The germline CDR1 and CDR2 sequences are SGHRS and YFSETQ. V lost 0 bases to trimming and J lost 0 bases; unmatched junction nucleotides: 11. CDR3 nucleotides: TGCGCCAGCAGCTTGGGGGTCGGAACCGGGACAGGTAGCAATCAGCCCCAGCATTTT. Residues: CASSLGVGTGTGSNQPQHF.

The genes are TRBV29-1 and TRBJ2-1; 7 nucleotides match TRBD1. CDR1 and CDR2 (germline): SQVTM, ANQGSEA. The CDR3 covers 12 residues. V lost 5 bases, J lost 4 bases, and 2 bases stayed unmatched. Here the CDR3 reads CSVTGQYNEQFF. Here the CDR3 DNA reads TGCAGCGTTACGGGACAGTACAATGAGCAGTTCTTC.

V usage is TRBV21-1 and J usage is TRBJ2-5; the D call of TRBD1 is as the table states it, not checked on the DNA. TRBV21-1 is designated a pseudogene. The CDR3 is 18 amino acids. The CDR3 is CASSSGSRIFPKTETQYF. The CDR3 DNA follows: TGTGCCAGCAGCTCAGGATCGAGAATCTTTCCCAAGACGGAGACCCAGTACTTC.

V and J are TRBV19 and TRBJ1-2, with D perhaps matching TRBD1 (6 bases). V gave up 2 bases and J gave up 6 bases, with 10 bases separating them. Germline lookup yields CDR1 LNHDA and CDR2 SQIVND (reference sequence). The CDR3 sequence is 13 residues long. DNA for the CDR3: TGTGCCAGTAGTATACAGGGGACTGATGGCTACACCTTC. Its translation: CASSIQGTDGYTF.

V gene TRBV14 combines with J gene TRBJ2-3; D call uncertain. The ends were cut back, 4 bases at V and 2 bases at J, with 13 bases in the middle. Germline values: CDR1 SGHDN, CDR2 FVKESK. The CDR3 is 15 residues long. Here the CDR3 DNA reads TGTGCCAGCAGCCCCGAATGGGCGTCCACAGATACGCAGTATTTT. Amino acids: CASSPEWASTDTQYF.

In its sample, this clone was seen once. The chain is built from TRBV6-2 or TRBV6-3 and TRBJ1-5, with D possibly TRBD1 on 6 matching bases. There are 15 residues in the CDR3. V was clipped by 6 bases and J by 4 bases, with 16 bases between them. Germline values: CDR1 MNHEY, CDR2 SVGEGT. CDR3 amino acids: CASSPIRDTNQPQHF. CDR3 nucleotides: TGTGCCAGCAGCCCAATCCGGGACACAAATCAGCCCCAGCATTTT.

The V gene is TRBV19, the J gene TRBJ2-1; 10 bases fit TRBD2. The CDR3 covers 16 residues. Germline assignment: CDR1 LNHDA and CDR2 SQIVND (reference sequence). Trimming at V came to 1 base and at J to 0 bases, leaving 0 bases not matched to a gene. The CDR3, as DNA: TGTGCCAGTAGTATAGGGACTAGCGGCTCCTACAATGAGCAGTTCTTC. It yields the protein CASSIGTSGSYNEQFF.

CDR3 DNA: TGTGCCAGCAGCTGGGAGGACAGGCGAATTAACTACGAGCAGTACTTC. It specifies CASSWEDRRINYEQYF. The chain combines TRBV5-8 with TRBJ2-7; TRBD1 is a possible D gene (7 bases). Trimming shortened V by 3 bases and J by 3 bases, and 19 bases separated the two germline ends. Per germline, CDR1 SGHTS and CDR2 YDEGEE. The CDR3 is 16 residues long.

The rearrangement joins TRBV27 to TRBJ2-1; D may be TRBD1 (6 bases). The CDR3 spans 14 residues. With 7 bases removed from V and 0 bases from J, the gap between germline ends came to 10 bases. Germline-derived CDR1 and CDR2 are MNHEY and SMNVEV (reference sequence). CDR3 in DNA: TGTGCCAGCAAGGGGGTCAACTCCTACAATGAGCAGTTCTTC. It codes for CASKGVNSYNEQFF.

V is TRBV7-9 and J is TRBJ2-7; TRBD1 matches 7 bases. CDR3 length: 13 amino acids. Germline CDR1 is SEHNR and CDR2 is FQNEAQ (reference sequence). Trimming took 6 bases from V and 3 from J; bases not matched to a gene: 5. CDR3 in DNA: TGTGCCAGCAGTCGGGACAGATACTACGAGCAGTACGTC. Translated, it gives CASSRDRYYEQYV.

J is TRBJ2-5 and V is TRBV11-1; maybe TRBD1 (5 bases). Trimming left V 2 bases short and J 3 bases short, with 7 bases between. The length of the CDR3 is 13 residues. Germline CDR1 reads SGHAT; CDR2 reads FQDESV (reference sequence). The CDR3 sequence: CASSLFREETQYF. CDR3 DNA: TGTGCCAGCAGCTTATTCAGGGAAGAGACCCAGTACTTC.

V usage is TRBV3-1 (or the pseudogene TRBV3-2) and J usage is TRBJ1-1; no clear D. Trimming took 4 bases from V and 4 from J, leaving 13 bases between them. Germline V gene lookup returns CDR1 LGHDT and CDR2 YNNKEL (reference sequence). CDR3 size: 14 residues. CDR3 in amino acids: CASSLGRAGTEAFF. The CDR3 bases are TGTGCCAGCAGCCTCGGACGTGCTGGCACTGAAGCTTTCTTT.

The V and J genes are TRBV7-9 and TRBJ1-1; D is undetermined. Germline V gene data show CDR1 as SEHNR and CDR2 as FQNEAQ (reference sequence). CDR3 length: 15 residues. The ends were cut back, 1 base at V and 0 bases at J, with 9 bases in the middle. CDR3 residues: CASSLERTLNTEAFF. The CDR3, as DNA: TGTGCCAGCAGCTTAGAAAGGACGTTGAACACTGAAGCTTTCTTT.

The V and J genes are TRBV6-1 and TRBJ1-6; possibly TRBD1 for D (6 bases). Trimming removed 0 bases from V and 0 bases from J, with 18 bases in between. Germline loops: CDR1 MNHNS, CDR2 SASEGT. The CDR3 is 20 residues long. CDR3 DNA sequence: TGTGCCAGCAGTGAAGCGTTTATCGACAGGTCCCGCTCCTATAATTCACCCCTCCACTTT. Its protein is CASSEAFIDRSRSYNSPLHF.

V gene TRBV5-1 combines with J gene TRBJ2-5; no reliable D call. The CDR3 totals 11 residues. V dropped 1 base and J dropped 5 bases, with 3 bases sitting between them. Germline V lookup: CDR1 SGHRS, CDR2 YFSETQ. Here the CDR3 DNA reads TGCGCCAGCAGCTTGCTTGAGACCCAGTACTTC. Its protein is CASSLLETQYF. The entire variable domain, with the rest obtained from reference TRBV5-1 and TRBJ2-5, is as follows: KAGVTQTPRYLIKTRGQQVTLSCSPISGHRSVSWYQQTPGQGLQFLFEYFSETQRNKGNFPGRFSGRQFSNSRSEMNVSTLELGDSALYLCASSLLETQYFGPGTRLLVL.

The J gene is TRBJ1-6, the V gene TRBV18; 9 nucleotides match TRBD1. CDR1 and CDR2 from the germline V gene are KGHSH and LQKENI. The CDR3 loop spans 14 amino acids. Trimming at V came to 4 bases and at J to 9 bases, leaving 4 bases not matched to a gene. The CDR3 nucleotides read TGTGCCAGCTCACGGGACAGGGATTCTTCACCCCTCCACTTT. This encodes CASSRDRDSSPLHF.

The chain has TRBV29-1 and TRBJ1-2, with D unclear. This CDR3 is built from 14 residues. Germline CDR1 is SQVTM and CDR2 is ANQGSEA. The germline V and J ends were trimmed by 6 bases and 3 bases, with 17 bases remaining between them. CDR3 amino acids: CSVGRESGYYGYTF. The CDR3 DNA reads TGCAGCGTCGGACGGGAGTCGGGGTACTATGGCTACACCTTC. Together with reference TRBV29-1 and TRBJ1-2, the CDR3 gives the full variable domain: SAVISQKPSRDICQRGTSLTIQCQVDSQVTMMFWYRQQPGQSLTLIATANQGSEATYESGFVIDKFPISRPNLTFSTLTVSNMSPEDSSIYLCSVGRESGYYGYTFGSGTRLTVV.